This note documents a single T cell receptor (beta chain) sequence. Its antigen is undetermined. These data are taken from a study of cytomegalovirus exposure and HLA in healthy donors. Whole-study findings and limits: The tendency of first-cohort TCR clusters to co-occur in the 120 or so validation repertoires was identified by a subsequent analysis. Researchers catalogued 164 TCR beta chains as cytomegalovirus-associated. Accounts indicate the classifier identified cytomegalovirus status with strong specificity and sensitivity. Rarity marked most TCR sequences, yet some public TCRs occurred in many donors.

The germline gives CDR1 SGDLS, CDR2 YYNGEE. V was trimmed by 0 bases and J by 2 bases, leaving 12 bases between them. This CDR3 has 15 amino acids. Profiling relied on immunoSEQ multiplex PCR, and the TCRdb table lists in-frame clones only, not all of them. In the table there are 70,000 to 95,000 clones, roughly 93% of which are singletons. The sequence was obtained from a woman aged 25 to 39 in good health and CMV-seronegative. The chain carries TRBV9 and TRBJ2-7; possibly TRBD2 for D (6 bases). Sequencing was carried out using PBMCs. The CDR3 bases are TGTGCCAGCAGCGTAGATGGGAGGCCCCCCTACGAGCAGTACTTC. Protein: CASSVDGRPPYEQYF.